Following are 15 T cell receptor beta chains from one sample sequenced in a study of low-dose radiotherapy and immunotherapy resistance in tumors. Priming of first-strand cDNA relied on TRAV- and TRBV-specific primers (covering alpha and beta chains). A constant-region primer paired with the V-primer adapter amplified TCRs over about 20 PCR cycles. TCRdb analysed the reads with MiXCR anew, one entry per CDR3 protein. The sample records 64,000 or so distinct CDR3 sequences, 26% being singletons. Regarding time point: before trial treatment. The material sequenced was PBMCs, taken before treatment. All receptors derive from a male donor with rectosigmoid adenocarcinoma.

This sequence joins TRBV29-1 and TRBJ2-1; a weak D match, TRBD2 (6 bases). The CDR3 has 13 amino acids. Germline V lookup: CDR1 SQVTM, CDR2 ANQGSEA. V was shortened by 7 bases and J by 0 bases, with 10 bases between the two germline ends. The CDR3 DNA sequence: TGCAGCGGAGGGACTTCCTCCTACAATGAGCAGTTCTTC. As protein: CSGGTSSYNEQFF.

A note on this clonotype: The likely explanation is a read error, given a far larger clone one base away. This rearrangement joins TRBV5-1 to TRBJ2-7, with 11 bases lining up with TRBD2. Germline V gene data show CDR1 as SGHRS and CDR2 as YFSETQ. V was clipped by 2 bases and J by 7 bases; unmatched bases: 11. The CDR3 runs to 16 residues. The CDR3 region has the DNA TGCGCCAGCAGCTTCTTAGCGGGAGGGCCGGGAAATGAGCAGTACTTC. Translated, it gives CASSFLAGGPGNEQYF. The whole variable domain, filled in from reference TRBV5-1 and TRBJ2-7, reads KAGVTQTPRYLIKTRGQQVTLSCSPISGHRSVSWYQQTPGQGLQFLFEYFSETQRNKGNFPGRFSGRQFSNSRSEMNVSTLELGDSALYLCASSFLAGGPGNEQYFGPGTRLTVT.

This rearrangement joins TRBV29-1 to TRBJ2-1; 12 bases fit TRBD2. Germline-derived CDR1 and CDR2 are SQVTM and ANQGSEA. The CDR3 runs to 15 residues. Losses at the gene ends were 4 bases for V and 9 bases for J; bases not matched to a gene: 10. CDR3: CSVGSLAGGPSEQFF. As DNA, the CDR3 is TGCAGCGTTGGCTCGCTAGCGGGAGGGCCGAGTGAGCAGTTCTTC.

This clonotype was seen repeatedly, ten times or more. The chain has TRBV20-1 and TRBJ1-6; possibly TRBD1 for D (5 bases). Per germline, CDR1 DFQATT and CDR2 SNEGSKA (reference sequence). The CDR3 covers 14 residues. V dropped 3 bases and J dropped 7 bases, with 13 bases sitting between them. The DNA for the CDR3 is TGCAGTGCTAGGAGGGACGCCGGCAATTCACCCCTCCACTTT. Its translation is CSARRDAGNSPLHF.

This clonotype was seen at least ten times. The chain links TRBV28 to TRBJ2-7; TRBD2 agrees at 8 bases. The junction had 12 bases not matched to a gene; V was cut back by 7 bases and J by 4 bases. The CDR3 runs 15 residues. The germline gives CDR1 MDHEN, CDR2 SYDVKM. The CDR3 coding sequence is TGTGCCAGCACCTCCGGAGCGGGAGTAGGTTACGAGCAGTACTTC. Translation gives CASTSGAGVGYEQYF.

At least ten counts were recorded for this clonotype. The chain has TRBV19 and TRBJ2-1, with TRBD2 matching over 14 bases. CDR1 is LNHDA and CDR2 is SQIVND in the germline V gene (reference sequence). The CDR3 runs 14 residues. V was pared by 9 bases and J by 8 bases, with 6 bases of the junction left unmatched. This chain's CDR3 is CASKTSGGGYEQFF. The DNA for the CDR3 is TGTGCCAGCAAGACTAGCGGGGGGGGGTATGAGCAGTTCTTC.

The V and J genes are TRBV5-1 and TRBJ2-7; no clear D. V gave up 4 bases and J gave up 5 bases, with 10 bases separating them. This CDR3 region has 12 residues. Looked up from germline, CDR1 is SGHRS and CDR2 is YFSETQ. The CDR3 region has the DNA TGCGCCAGCAGCACCGGGTCCAACGAGCAGTACTTC. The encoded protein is CASSTGSNEQYF.

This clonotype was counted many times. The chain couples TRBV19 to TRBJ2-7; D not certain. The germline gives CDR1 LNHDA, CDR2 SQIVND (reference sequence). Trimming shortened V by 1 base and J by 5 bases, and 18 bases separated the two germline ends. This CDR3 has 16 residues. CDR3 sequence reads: CASSIGGALPPDEQYF. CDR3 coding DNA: TGTGCCAGTAGTATAGGGGGTGCTCTTCCGCCCGACGAGCAGTACTTC.

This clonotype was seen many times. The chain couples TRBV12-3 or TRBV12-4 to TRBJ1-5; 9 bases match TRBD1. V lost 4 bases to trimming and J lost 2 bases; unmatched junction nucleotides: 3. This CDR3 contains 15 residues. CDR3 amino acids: CASSWGQGGNQPQHF. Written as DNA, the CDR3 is TGTGCCAGCAGTTGGGGACAGGGTGGCAATCAGCCCCAGCATTTT.

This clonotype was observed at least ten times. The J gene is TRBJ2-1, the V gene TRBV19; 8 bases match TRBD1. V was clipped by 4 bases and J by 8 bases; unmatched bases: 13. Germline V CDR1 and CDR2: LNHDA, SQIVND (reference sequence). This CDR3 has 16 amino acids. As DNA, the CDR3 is TGTGCCAGTAGTAAACACCAAAGCAGGGGGCTCTATGAGCAGTTCTTC. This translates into CASSKHQSRGLYEQFF.

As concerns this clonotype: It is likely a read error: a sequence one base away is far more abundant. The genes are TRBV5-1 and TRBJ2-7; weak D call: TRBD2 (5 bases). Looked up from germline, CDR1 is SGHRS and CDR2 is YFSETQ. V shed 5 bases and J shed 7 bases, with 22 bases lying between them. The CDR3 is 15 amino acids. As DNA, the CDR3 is TGCGCCAGCAGAATAAGGTTATCCTTACGGGATGAGCAGTACTTC. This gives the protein CASRIRLSLRDEQYF.

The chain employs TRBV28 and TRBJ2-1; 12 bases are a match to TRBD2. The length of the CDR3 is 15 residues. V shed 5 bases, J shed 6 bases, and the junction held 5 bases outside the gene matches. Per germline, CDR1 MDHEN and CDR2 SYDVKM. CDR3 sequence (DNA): TGTGCCAGCAGTCCACGGGGACTAGCGGGCAATGAGCAGTTCTTC. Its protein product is CASSPRGLAGNEQFF.

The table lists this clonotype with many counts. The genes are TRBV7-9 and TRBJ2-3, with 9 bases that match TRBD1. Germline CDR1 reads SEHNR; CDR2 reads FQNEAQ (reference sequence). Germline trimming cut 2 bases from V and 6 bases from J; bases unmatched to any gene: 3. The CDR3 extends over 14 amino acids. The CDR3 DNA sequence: TGTGCCAGCAGCTTACGACAGGGGGTGGATACGCAGTATTTT. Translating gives CASSLRQGVDTQYF.

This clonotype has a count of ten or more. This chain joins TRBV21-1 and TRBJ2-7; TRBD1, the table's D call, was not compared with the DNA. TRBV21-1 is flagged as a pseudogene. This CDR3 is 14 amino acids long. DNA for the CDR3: TGTGCCAGCACCGGACGGGGGGAGATACACGAGCAGTACTTC. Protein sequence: CASTGRGEIHEQYF.

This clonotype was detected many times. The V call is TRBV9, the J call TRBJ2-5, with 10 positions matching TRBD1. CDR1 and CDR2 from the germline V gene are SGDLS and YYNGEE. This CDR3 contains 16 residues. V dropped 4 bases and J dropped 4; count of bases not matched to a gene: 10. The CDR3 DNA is TGTGCCAGCAGCTCACCGGGACAGGGGCCCTTAGAGACCCAGTACTTC. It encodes CASSSPGQGPLETQYF.